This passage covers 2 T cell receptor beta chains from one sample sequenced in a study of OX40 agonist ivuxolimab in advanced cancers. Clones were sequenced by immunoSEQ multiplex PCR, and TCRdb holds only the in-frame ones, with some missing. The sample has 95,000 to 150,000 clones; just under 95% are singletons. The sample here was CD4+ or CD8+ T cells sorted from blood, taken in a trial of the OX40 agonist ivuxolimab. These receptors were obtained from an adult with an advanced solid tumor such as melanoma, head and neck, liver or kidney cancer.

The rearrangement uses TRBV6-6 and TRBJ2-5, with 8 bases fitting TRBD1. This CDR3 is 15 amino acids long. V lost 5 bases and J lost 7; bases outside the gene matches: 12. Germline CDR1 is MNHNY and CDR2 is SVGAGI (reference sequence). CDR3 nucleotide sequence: TGTGCCAGCAGTAAGGACAGGGTGGGACCGGGGACCCAGTACTTC. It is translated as CASSKDRVGPGTQYF.

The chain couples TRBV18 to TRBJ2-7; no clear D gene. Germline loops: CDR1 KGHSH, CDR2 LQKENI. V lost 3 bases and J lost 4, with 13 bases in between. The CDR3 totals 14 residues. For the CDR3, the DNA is TGTGCCAGCTCACCGTCCGCTACAGAGTACGAGCAGTACTTC. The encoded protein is CASSPSATEYEQYF.